The rows below give T cell receptor beta chains drawn from one sample of a study of T cells in Graves' hyperthyroidism and ophthalmopathy. From the multiplex PCR reads, TCRdb called clonotypes with MiXCR, one entry per CDR3 protein. Counted here are about 740,000 distinct CDR3 sequences, 14% occurring once; the ten biggest clones make up roughly 10%. Sequencing was carried out using blood. These receptors were collected from a woman between 18 and 29 years old with Graves' hyperthyroidism. CDR3s include the opening cysteine and the closing phenylalanine or tryptophan. The D gene is left open where the match is weak. Not all rows give a size; the values are once, few, many and, for expanded clones, a class.

D | J | size | V | DNA | CDR3
NA | TRBJ1-5 | few | TRBV24-1 | TGTGCCACCAGTGATTCCAGTAGGAGCCAGCCCCAGCATTTT | CATSDSSRSQPQHF
TRBD2 | TRBJ2-3 | many | TRBV7-3 | TGTGCCAGCAGCTTAAATGCGGGAGGCCGCACAGATACGCAGTATTTT | CASSLNAGGRTDTQYF
TRBD1 | TRBJ2-7 | few | TRBV6-1 | TGTGCCAGCAGTGAAGGGGACAGGGTGGTCTACGAGCAGTACTTC | CASSEGDRVVYEQYF
NA | TRBJ2-1 | few | TRBV4-1 | TGCGCCAGCAGCCAAGATGTCAAGGGAACCTACAATGAGCAGTTCTTC | CASSQDVKGTYNEQFF
NA | TRBJ1-6 | NA | TRBV25-1 | TGTGCCAGCAGTGAAACCTTCAATTCACCCCTCCACTTT | CASSETFNSPLHF
TRBD2 | TRBJ2-7 | NA | TRBV29-1 | TGCAGCGTTGAGGGGGGGTCGTGGGAGGGCCTCTACGAGCAGTACTTC | CSVEGGSWEGLYEQYF
TRBD2 | TRBJ2-1 | many | TRBV7-9 | TGTGCCAGCAGCCCCGGGGGGAAAGCCTCCTACAATGAGCAGTTCTTC | CASSPGGKASYNEQFF
TRBD1 | TRBJ2-4 | few | TRBV6-1 | TGTGCCAGCAGTCGGACAGGGGAAGGGTCAGCCAAAAACATTCAGTACTTC | CASSRTGEGSAKNIQYF
NA | TRBJ2-5 | many | TRBV30 | TGTGCCTGGGACAGACAAGAGACCCAGTACTTC | CAWDRQETQYF
NA | TRBJ2-2 | NA | TRBV15 | TGTGCCACCAGCAGAGTGGAGGTGACCGGGGAGCTGTTTTTT | CATSRVEVTGELFF
NA | TRBJ1-1 | many | TRBV11-3 | TGTGCCAGCAGCTTCGGGCCCGACACTGAAGCTTTCTTT | CASSFGPDTEAFF
NA | TRBJ1-5 | NA | TRBV28 | TGTGCCAGCAGTTTATTATTGCGGGGCGGGGGTGTGGCTCAGCCCCAGCATTTT | CASSLLLRGGGVAQPQHF
TRBD1 | TRBJ2-7 | many | TRBV27 | TGTGCCAGCAGTTTATACGCAGGGGGCTCCGAGCAGTACTTC | CASSLYAGGSEQYF
TRBD1 | TRBJ2-3 | NA | TRBV7-2 | TGTGCCAGCAGCCAGCCAATACAGGGGGGTGATGAAACAGATACGCAGTATTTT | CASSQPIQGGDETDTQYF
TRBD2 | TRBJ2-1 | many | TRBV7-2 | TGTGCCAGCAGCTCAATGGGACTAGCGGGAGTTAATGAGCAGTTCTTC | CASSSMGLAGVNEQFF
TRBD1 | TRBJ2-7 | many | TRBV7-9 | TGTGCCAGCAGCTCGGACAGGGACGGCGAGCAGTACTTC | CASSSDRDGEQYF
NA | TRBJ1-5 | many | TRBV20-1 | TGCAGTGCTAGAGAGGGGGGGTACAGCAATCAGCCCCAGCATTTT | CSAREGGYSNQPQHF
TRBD2 | TRBJ2-2 | many | TRBV6-1 | TGTGCCACCCTAGCGGAACTCAACACCGGGGAGCTGTTTTTT | CATLAELNTGELFF
NA | TRBJ2-7 | NA | TRBV12-3/TRBV12-4 | TGTGCCAGCAGTGCCCGTCAGATAGAGGGAGAGCAGTACTTC | CASSARQIEGEQYF
NA | TRBJ2-5 | NA | TRBV10-1 | TGCGCCAGCAGTGAAAGCGGCGGTGAGACCCAGTACTTC | CASSESGGETQYF
TRBD2 | TRBJ2-7 | NA | TRBV20-1 | TGCAGTGCTTTCCTGGGCGGGAGGGCCTCCTACGAGCAGTACTTC | CSAFLGGRASYEQYF
TRBD1 | TRBJ1-2 | many | TRBV7-9 | TGTGCCAGCAGCTCCCCGGGACAGGCACACTATGGCTACACCTTC | CASSSPGQAHYGYTF
NA | TRBJ1-3 | few | TRBV28 | TGTGCCAGCGGAACGAGGAGAAACACCATATATTTT | CASGTRRNTIYF
NA | TRBJ2-3 | NA | TRBV29-1 | TGCAGCGTAATGGGGGGAAACGGACAGCTAATAGGTACAGATACGCAGTATTTT | CSVMGGNGQLIGTDTQYF
TRBD2 | TRBJ2-7 | many | TRBV28 | TGTGCCAGCAGTAACAGCGGGGACTTCTACGAGCAGTACTTC | CASSNSGDFYEQYF
NA | TRBJ1-1 | many | TRBV10-3 | TGTGCCATCAGTGAGCGGGGGGTTAACATGAACACTGAAGCTTTCTTT | CAISERGVNMNTEAFF
NA | TRBJ2-1 | many | TRBV14 | TGTGCCAGCAGCCAAGAACGGCGGGATCTATACAATGAGCAGTTCTTC | CASSQERRDLYNEQFF
TRBD2 | TRBJ2-1 | NA | TRBV27 | TGTGCCAGCAGCCAACTAGCGGTCACTTACAATGAGCAGTTCTTC | CASSQLAVTYNEQFF
NA | TRBJ2-7 | NA | TRBV19 | TGTGCCAGTAGTCCCAGCCTAGTCCACGAGCAGTACTTC | CASSPSLVHEQYF
NA | TRBJ2-2 | few | TRBV9 | TGTGCCAGCAAGGACGATAGCACCGGGGAGCTGTTTTTT | CASKDDSTGELFF
NA | TRBJ2-7 | NA | TRBV10-3 | TGTGCCATCAGTGAAGGGGGGAGGCAATACGAGCAGTACTTC | CAISEGGRQYEQYF
NA | TRBJ1-1 | many | TRBV20-1 | TGCAGTGCCCCGGACAGTACCATGAACACTGAAGCTTTCTTT | CSAPDSTMNTEAFF
TRBD1 | TRBJ2-7 | NA | TRBV9 | TGTGCCAGACACTTACAGGGGACCTACGAGCAGTACTTC | CARHLQGTYEQYF
TRBD1 | TRBJ1-1 | NA | TRBV18 | TGTGCCAGCTCCCGGGACAGCTTAACTGAAGCTTTCTTT | CASSRDSLTEAFF
NA | TRBJ1-2 | NA | TRBV4-3 | TGCGCCAGCAGCCAAGATTTAGGGTTCTATGGCTACACCTTC | CASSQDLGFYGYTF
NA | TRBJ2-7 | NA | TRBV20-1 | TGCAGTGCTAGTGAGGACAGGACTAACTCCTACGAGCAGTACTTC | CSASEDRTNSYEQYF
TRBD1 | TRBJ2-1 | NA | TRBV20-1 | TGCAGTGCTAGGCTAACAGGGGGCTACGAGCAGTTCTTC | CSARLTGGYEQFF